These 32 T cell receptor beta chains came from one sample sequenced in a study of blood T cell repertoires in COVID-19. Here immunoSEQ multiplex PCR was the method, and the copy in TCRdb shows in-frame clones only, minus some. This sample has about 250,000 clones, with roughly four fifths found just once. The sample comprised peripheral blood. The receptors stem from a woman between 65 and 79 years old with acute or convalescent COVID-19.

V is TRBV5-1 and J is TRBJ1-2; a weak D match, TRBD1 (5 bases). CDR1 and CDR2 from the germline V gene are SGHRS and YFSETQ. V lost 7 bases and J 5 bases, leaving 15 bases between the germline ends. This CDR3 contains 13 residues. The CDR3, as DNA: TGCGCCAGCTCTATTGGGGCTATTTATGGCTACACCTTC. It codes for CASSIGAIYGYTF.

The rearrangement uses TRBV5-1 and TRBJ1-2; maybe TRBD1 (5 bases). Trimming took 4 bases from V and 2 from J, leaving 15 bases between them. This CDR3 has 15 residues. Germline V gene lookup returns CDR1 SGHRS and CDR2 YFSETQ. CDR3 in amino acids: CASSPSGGGNYGYTF. CDR3 nucleotides: TGCGCCAGCAGCCCTTCGGGGGGAGGGAACTATGGCTACACCTTC.

This CDR3 reads CASSFGETQETQYF. The CDR3 region has the DNA TGCGCCAGCAGCTTCGGGGAGACCCAAGAGACCCAGTACTTC. The chain combines TRBV5-1 with TRBJ2-5, with TRBD2 as a possible D gene (5 bases). V shed 2 bases and J shed 1 base, with 9 bases lying between them. Germline CDR1 SGHRS, CDR2 YFSETQ. The CDR3 runs 14 residues.

DNA for the CDR3: TGCGCCAGCAGCCAGGTCGCCTACGAGCAGTACTTC. Protein product: CASSQVAYEQYF. The rearrangement links TRBV5-1 to TRBJ2-7; the D is unclear. The CDR3 has 12 amino acids. The V end lost 4 bases, the J end lost 2 bases, and 7 bases lay between the germline ends. In germline, CDR1 is SGHRS, CDR2 YFSETQ.

Here the CDR3 DNA reads TGTGCCAGTAGTGCAACGGGACAGATACCCGAAAAACTGTTTTTT. It specifies CASSATGQIPEKLFF. The genes are TRBV19 and TRBJ1-4; 7 bases fit TRBD1. From germline, CDR1 is LNHDA and CDR2 SQIVND (reference sequence). V trimming: 5 bases; J trimming: 8 bases; junction bases outside the gene matches: 11. CDR3 length: 15 residues.

The chain links TRBV6-2 or TRBV6-3 to TRBJ1-2; D is possibly TRBD1 (5 bases). Germline CDR1 and CDR2: MNHEY and SVGEGT. The CDR3 is 13 residues long. Trimming pared 5 bases from V and 8 bases from J, leaving 15 bases between. Written as DNA, the CDR3 is TGTGCCAGCAGTGACGACAGTATTCGGGGCTACACCTTC. Protein product: CASSDDSIRGYTF.

The chain is built from TRBV19 and TRBJ1-5, with 7 bases fitting TRBD1. This CDR3 has 13 residues. Germline V gene data show CDR1 as LNHDA and CDR2 as SQIVND (reference sequence). V gave up 3 bases and J gave up 9 bases; unmatched junction bases: 5. CDR3 nucleotides: TGTGCCAGTAGTATGACAGGGCGAGGGCCCCAGCATTTT. Protein: CASSMTGRGPQHF.

This chain links TRBV30 with TRBJ1-4; D is possibly TRBD1 (5 bases). V was shortened by 0 bases and J by 3 bases, with 5 bases between the two germline ends. The CDR3 is 13 amino acids. Germline assignment: CDR1 GTSNPN and CDR2 SVGIG (reference sequence). CDR3 protein: CAWSVQANEKLFF. As DNA, the CDR3 is TGTGCCTGGAGTGTACAGGCTAATGAAAAACTGTTTTTT.

The sample holds one count of this clone. An end of the junction does not agree with germline; a read error may underlie this. The J gene is TRBJ1-5, the V gene TRBV10-3; D ambiguous. This CDR3 has 13 residues. Germline CDR1 ENHRY, CDR2 SYGVKD. DNA for the CDR3: TGTGCCACCAGTAAGGAGGGAGGTCAGCCCCAGCATTTT. It translates to CATSKEGGQPQHF.

The chain carries TRBV19 and TRBJ2-2; D is possibly TRBD1 (6 bases). Trimming removed 3 bases from V and 0 bases from J, with 11 bases in between. CDR3 length equals 16 residues. CDR1 is LNHDA, CDR2 SQIVND, per germline (reference sequence). CDR3 sequence reads: CASSIPRGTNTGELFF. CDR3 sequence (DNA): TGTGCCAGTAGTATCCCCAGGGGCACGAACACCGGGGAGCTGTTTTTT.

The sample holds one count of this clone. The V call is TRBV9, the J call TRBJ2-3; the match to TRBD2 covers 9 bases. V gave up 3 bases and J gave up 2 bases; unmatched junction bases: 10. The CDR3 loop spans 17 amino acids. The germline V gene encodes CDR1 SGDLS and CDR2 YYNGEE. CDR3 sequence (DNA): TGTGCCAGCAGCGCCCGTTTTAGCGGGAGATACACAGATACGCAGTATTTT. Amino acids: CASSARFSGRYTDTQYF.

The chain uses TRBV5-1 and TRBJ2-2, with D tentatively TRBD1 (6 bases). The CDR3 is made up of 16 amino acids. The germline V gene encodes CDR1 SGHRS and CDR2 YFSETQ. V lost 6 bases to trimming and J lost 0 bases, with 15 bases between them. Written as DNA, the CDR3 is TGCGCCAGCACCCCCTCCTGGACAGCGAACACCGGGGAGCTGTTTTTT. This translates into CASTPSWTANTGELFF. Full variable domain (rest looked up from reference TRBV5-1 and TRBJ2-2): KAGVTQTPRYLIKTRGQQVTLSCSPISGHRSVSWYQQTPGQGLQFLFEYFSETQRNKGNFPGRFSGRQFSNSRSEMNVSTLELGDSALYLCASTPSWTANTGELFFGEGSRLTVL.

This clone was seen just once. This chain joins TRBV3-1 (or the pseudogene TRBV3-2) and TRBJ1-2, with a weak D call TRBD1 (5 bases). V was clipped by 4 bases and J by 6 bases, with 15 bases between them. Germline V lookup: CDR1 LGHDT, CDR2 YNNKEL (reference sequence). This CDR3 comprises 14 residues. The CDR3 region is CASSRKGWGHGYTF. The DNA of the CDR3 is TGTGCCAGCAGCCGTAAGGGATGGGGCCATGGCTACACCTTC.

The chain combines TRBV5-4 with TRBJ2-1; the match to TRBD1 covers 10 bases. The CDR3 consists of 15 residues. CDR1 is SGHNT and CDR2 is YYREEE in the germline V gene (reference sequence). V was clipped by 7 bases and J by 7 bases; unmatched bases: 11. The CDR3 region is CASHRPGTGENEQFF. CDR3 sequence (DNA): TGTGCCAGCCATCGACCCGGGACAGGGGAGAATGAGCAGTTCTTC. The complete variable domain, with remaining parts taken from reference TRBV5-4 and TRBJ2-1, reads ETGVTQSPTHLIKTRGQQVTLRCSSQSGHNTVSWYQQALGQGPQFIFQYYREEENGRGNFPPRFSGLQFPNYSSELNVNALELDDSALYLCASHRPGTGENEQFFGPGTRLTVL.

The chain carries TRBV2 and TRBJ1-5; D is unclear. V lost 6 bases to trimming and J lost 1 base, with 4 bases between them. This CDR3 spans 12 amino acids. Germline assignment: CDR1 SNHLY and CDR2 FYNNEI. The CDR3 is CASRRSNQPQHF. The CDR3 DNA is TGTGCCAGCAGGAGGAGCAATCAGCCCCAGCATTTT.

This clone showed up just a few times. V usage is TRBV28 and J usage is TRBJ2-3, with TRBD2 matching over 8 bases. The V segment lost 10 bases and the J segment 0 bases; nucleotides outside the gene matches: 15. Germline V gene lookup returns CDR1 MDHEN and CDR2 SYDVKM. The CDR3 length is 17 residues. CDR3 sequence: CATETFIAGKSTDTQYF. For the CDR3, the DNA is TGTGCCACGGAGACGTTTATAGCGGGGAAAAGCACAGATACGCAGTATTTT. Full variable domain (remainder filled in from reference TRBV28 and TRBJ2-3): DVKVTQSSRYLVKRTGEKVFLECVQDMDHENMFWYRQDPGLGLRLIYFSYDVKMKEKGDIPEGYSVSREKKERFSLILESASTNQTSMYLCATETFIAGKSTDTQYFGPGTRLTVL.

The CDR3: CATSDPTGMRSGELFF. The DNA for the CDR3 is TGTGCCACCAGTGACCCAACAGGGATGAGATCCGGGGAGCTGTTTTTT. The chain employs TRBV24-1 and TRBJ2-2; a weak D match, TRBD1 (6 bases). The CDR3 sequence is 16 residues long. Trimming removed 4 bases from V and 6 bases from J, with 17 bases in between. CDR1 is KGHDR, CDR2 SFDVKD, per germline.

This clone was found once. The V gene is TRBV6-2 or TRBV6-3, the J gene TRBJ2-1, with D tentatively TRBD2 (5 bases). This CDR3 region has 13 residues. Germline CDR1 and CDR2: MNHEY and SVGEGT. Trimming took off 5 bases at V and 9 bases at J, with 14 bases between the two ends. This chain's CDR3 is CASSHVRAGEQFF. CDR3 bases: TGTGCCAGCAGTCACGTGAGGGCCGGTGAGCAGTTCTTC.

V and J are TRBV7-9 and TRBJ1-1; the match to TRBD1 covers 9 bases. This CDR3 has 16 residues. The V gene end was trimmed by 5 bases and the J gene end by 5 bases; junction bases not matched to a gene: 12. Germline V CDR1 and CDR2: SEHNR, FQNEAQ (reference sequence). The CDR3 nucleotides are TGTGCCAGCAGCAGACACGGGACAGGGTTTTGGACTGAAGCTTTCTTT. This translates into CASSRHGTGFWTEAFF.

This clone was counted once. The genes are TRBV7-2 and TRBJ1-4; possible D gene TRBD1, 5 bases. The germline V and J ends were trimmed by 5 bases and 4 bases, with 11 bases remaining between them. There are 14 residues in the CDR3. Looked up from germline, CDR1 is SGHTA and CDR2 is FQGNSA. Here the CDR3 DNA reads TGTGCCAGCAGCCTAGACAGATATAATGAAAAACTGTTTTTT. Its translation is CASSLDRYNEKLFF.

V and J are TRBV6-6 and TRBJ1-6, with D perhaps TRBD1 (6 bases). Trimming pared 3 bases from V and 11 bases from J, leaving 17 bases between. This CDR3 spans 15 amino acids. CDR1 and CDR2 (germline): MNHNY, SVGAGI (reference sequence). The DNA of the CDR3 is TGTGCCAGCAGTTATTCACTACAGGGAGAGGCACCCCTCCACTTT. Its protein product is CASSYSLQGEAPLHF.

This rearrangement joins TRBV9 to TRBJ1-1; a weak D match, TRBD1 (5 bases). The CDR3 is 16 amino acids. Germline V CDR1 and CDR2: SGDLS, YYNGEE. V shed 4 bases and J shed 1 base, with 17 bases lying between them. The CDR3 spells CASSPYMGRKNTEAFF. CDR3 coding DNA: TGTGCCAGCAGCCCCTACATGGGGCGCAAGAACACTGAAGCTTTCTTT.

The chain uses TRBV6-5 and TRBJ1-1, with D perhaps TRBD1 (6 bases). Germline CDR1 is MNHEY and CDR2 is SVGAGI. V was cut by 2 bases and J by 0 bases, with 10 bases left in between. The CDR3 is made up of 15 amino acids. The CDR3 bases are TGTGCCAGCAGTTACCAGGGGTCTATGAACACTGAAGCTTTCTTT. It is translated as CASSYQGSMNTEAFF.

The chain carries TRBV5-4 and TRBJ2-3; 9 bases match TRBD1. The ends lost 1 base at V and 6 bases at J; junction bases unmatched: 3. The CDR3 length is 14 residues. Germline V gene data show CDR1 as SGHNT and CDR2 as YYREEE (reference sequence). CDR3 coding DNA: TGTGCCAGCAGCTTGACAGGGGGCCAGGATACGCAGTATTTT. Its translation: CASSLTGGQDTQYF.

The J gene is TRBJ1-2, the V gene TRBV20-1, with a tentative D call TRBD1 (5 bases). CDR1 is DFQATT, CDR2 SNEGSKA, per germline (reference sequence). The CDR3 length is 13 residues. With 3 bases removed from V and 4 bases from J, the gap between germline ends came to 12 bases. CDR3 protein: CSASQGEIYGYTF. CDR3 coding DNA: TGCAGTGCTAGTCAGGGCGAAATCTATGGCTACACCTTC.

The chain has TRBV9 and TRBJ1-1; the D is unclear. CDR1 is SGDLS, CDR2 YYNGEE, per germline. V gave up 0 bases and J gave up 4 bases, with 10 bases separating them. The CDR3 has 14 residues. In nucleotides, the CDR3 is TGTGCCAGCAGCGTAGACCCACTTGGCACTGAAGCTTTCTTT. Protein sequence: CASSVDPLGTEAFF.

This sequence joins TRBV11-3 and TRBJ2-4, with 7 bases that match TRBD1. Unmatched junction bases numbered 10, after V lost 6 bases and J lost 8 bases. The CDR3 covers 14 residues. CDR1 and CDR2 (germline): SGHNT, YENEEA. The CDR3 reads CASSRTTGSDIQYF. The CDR3 nucleotides are TGTGCCAGCAGTCGGACGACAGGGAGTGACATTCAGTACTTC.

The chain couples TRBV9 to TRBJ2-2; 7 positions match TRBD1. Germline V gives CDR1 SGDLS, CDR2 YYNGEE. The CDR3 covers 16 residues. V gave up 3 bases and J gave up 6 bases; unmatched junction bases: 11. The CDR3 sequence is CASSERGDRYAGELFF. The CDR3, as DNA: TGTGCCAGCAGCGAGAGAGGGGACAGATACGCCGGGGAGCTGTTTTTT. Variable domain in full (rest from reference TRBV9 and TRBJ2-2): DSGVTQTPKHLITATGQRVTLRCSPRSGDLSVYWYQQSLDQGLQFLIQYYNGEERAKGNILERFSAQQFPDLHSELNLSSLELGDSALYFCASSERGDRYAGELFFGEGSRLTVL.

The J gene is TRBJ2-7, the V gene TRBV10-3; D call uncertain. The germline gives CDR1 ENHRY, CDR2 SYGVKD. V was pared by 5 bases and J by 5 bases, with 10 bases between. The CDR3 consists of 12 residues. CDR3 in amino acids: CAISTVSDEQYF. The CDR3 nucleotides read TGTGCCATCAGTACGGTCAGCGACGAGCAGTACTTC.

This clone appeared a single time. The chain recombines TRBV30 with TRBJ1-1; D remains ambiguous. The CDR3 has 13 residues. With 4 bases removed from V and 0 bases from J, the gap between germline ends came to 9 bases. Germline V gene lookup returns CDR1 GTSNPN and CDR2 SVGIG (reference sequence). CDR3 protein: CAWTYTVNTEAFF. The CDR3 DNA is TGTGCCTGGACCTACACAGTGAACACTGAAGCTTTCTTT. Full variable domain (remainder filled in from reference TRBV30 and TRBJ1-1): SQTIHQWPATLVQPVGSPLSLECTVEGTSNPNLYWYRQAAGRGLQLLFYSVGIGQISSEVPQNLSASRPQDRQFILSSKKLLLSDSGFYLCAWTYTVNTEAFFGQGTRLTVV.

The V and J genes are TRBV19 and TRBJ2-2, with D unclear. CDR1 and CDR2 (germline): LNHDA, SQIVND (reference sequence). There are 15 residues in the CDR3. V lost 3 bases and J lost 5, with 13 bases in between. CDR3 sequence: CASSILTSTTGELFF. In DNA form, the CDR3 reads TGTGCCAGTAGTATTCTGACATCTACTACCGGGGAGCTGTTTTTT.

The chain joins TRBV19 to TRBJ1-4; D may be TRBD1 (6 bases). The ends were cut back, 3 bases at V and 7 bases at J, with 18 bases in the middle. The germline V gene has CDR1 LNHDA and CDR2 SQIVND (reference sequence). The CDR3 consists of 16 residues. The CDR3 DNA sequence: TGTGCCAGTAGTATGGAACCCGACAGGTCAACTGAAAAACTGTTTTTT. Amino acid sequence: CASSMEPDRSTEKLFF.